This T cell receptor beta chain was captured in a study of blood T cell repertoires in COVID-19. This table comes from immunoSEQ multiplex PCR, and its TCRdb copy is limited to in-frame clones, with some not included. The sample holds 380,000 or so clones, roughly nine tenths seen once. The CDR3 has 15 amino acids. The V gene's germline CDR1 is SGHNT and CDR2 YYREEE (reference sequence). Trimming left V 4 bases short and J 5 bases short, with 18 bases between. The clonotype was recovered from a man aged 40-49 years with acute or convalescent COVID-19. This chain uses TRBV5-4 with TRBJ2-5; a weak D match, TRBD1 (6 bases). Sequencing used peripheral blood. This CDR3 reads CASSADLTGWETQYF. The DNA of the CDR3 is TGTGCCAGCAGCGCCGACTTAACAGGGTGGGAGACCCAGTACTTC.